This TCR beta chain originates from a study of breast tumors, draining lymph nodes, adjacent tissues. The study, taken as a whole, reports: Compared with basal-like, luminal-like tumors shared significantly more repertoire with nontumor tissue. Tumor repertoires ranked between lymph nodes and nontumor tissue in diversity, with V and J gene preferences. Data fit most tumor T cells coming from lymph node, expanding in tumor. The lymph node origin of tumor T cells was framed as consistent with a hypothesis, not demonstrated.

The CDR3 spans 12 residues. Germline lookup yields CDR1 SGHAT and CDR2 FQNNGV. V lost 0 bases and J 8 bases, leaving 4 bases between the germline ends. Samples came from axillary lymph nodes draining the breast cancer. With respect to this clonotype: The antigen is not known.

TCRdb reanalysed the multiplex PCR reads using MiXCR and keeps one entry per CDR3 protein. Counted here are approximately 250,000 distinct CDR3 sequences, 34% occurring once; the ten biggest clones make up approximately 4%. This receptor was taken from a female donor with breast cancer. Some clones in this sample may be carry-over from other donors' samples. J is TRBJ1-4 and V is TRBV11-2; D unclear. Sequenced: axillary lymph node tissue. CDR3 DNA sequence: TGTGCCAGCAGCTTAGAGCGCGAAAAACTGTTTTTT. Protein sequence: CASSLEREKLFF.